Sequencing of this TCR beta chain was carried out in a study of cytomegalovirus exposure and HLA in healthy donors. The CDR3 consists of 18 residues. The germline CDR1 and CDR2 sequences are MNHEY and SMNVEV (reference sequence). Germline trimming cut 2 bases from V and 7 bases from J; bases unmatched to any gene: 10. PCR involved 60 Vbeta and 13 Jbeta primers. Only in-frame clones appear in the TCRdb table, and some are missing; sequencing was by immunoSEQ multiplex PCR. The table includes over 40,000 clones, around 90% detected once. Sequencing used PBMCs. The chain has TRBV27 and TRBJ2-2; 13 nucleotides align to TRBD2. This clonotype was sampled from a woman in her thirties or forties in good health and CMV-seropositive. In nucleotides, the CDR3 is TGTGCCAGCAGTTTAAAACCGGGACTAGCGGGATCGGACGGGGAGCTGTTTTTT. It encodes CASSLKPGLAGSDGELFF.